This TCR beta chain was documented in a study of blood T cell repertoires in COVID-19. Sequencing was performed with immunoSEQ multiplex PCR; in TCRdb, only in-frame clones are kept and a portion is missing. The repertoire holds 35,000 to 55,000 clones, with approximately 89% as singletons. The CDR3 contains 16 residues. The V segment lost 3 bases and the J segment 2 bases; nucleotides outside the gene matches: 5. Germline-derived CDR1 and CDR2 are SGDLS and YYNGEE. In its sample, this clone was seen once. The TCR originated in a human donor in a cohort sampled during active COVID-19. V gene TRBV9 combines with J gene TRBJ2-3, with TRBD2 matching 11 bases. Material: peripheral blood. In nucleotides, the CDR3 is TGTGCCAGCAGCGGCGGGACTAGCGGACTCACAGATACGCAGTATTTT. This codes for CASSGGTSGLTDTQYF. Full variable domain (remainder filled in from reference TRBV9 and TRBJ2-3): DSGVTQTPKHLITATGQRVTLRCSPRSGDLSVYWYQQSLDQGLQFLIQYYNGEERAKGNILERFSAQQFPDLHSELNLSSLELGDSALYFCASSGGTSGLTDTQYFGPGTRLTVL.